The rows below give T cell receptor beta chains drawn from one sample of a study of shared clonotypes between healthy human individuals. Sequencing used immunoSEQ multiplex PCR; TCRdb keeps in-frame clones, though not all of them. The repertoire holds roughly 2.4 million clones, under 97% seen once, with roughly 0.13% in the top ten. Sequenced sample: naive CD4+ T cells sorted from blood. These receptors came from a man aged 18 to 29 in good health. Each CDR3 is given with its conserved first and last residue. D genes are given only for firm matches. For some rows the clone size is stated as once, few or many, or as a class when expanded; others skip it.

size	V	J	D	CDR3	DNA
.	TRBV5-6	TRBJ2-1	TRBD2	CASSWGLAGAYNEQFF	TGTGCCAGCAGCTGGGGACTAGCGGGAGCCTACAATGAGCAGTTCTTC
.	TRBV18	TRBJ1-6	.	CASSQYTARNSPLHF	TGTGCCAGCTCACAATACACAGCCCGTAATTCACCCCTCCACTTT
.	TRBV7-9	TRBJ1-1	.	CASSGRANTEAFF	TGTGCCAGCAGCGGTCGGGCGAACACTGAAGCTTTCTTT
.	TRBV6-5	TRBJ1-6	.	CASSYNRGTTYSPLHF	TGTGCCAGCAGTTACAACCGAGGGACGACCTATTCACCCCTCCACTTT
.	TRBV28	TRBJ1-2	TRBD1	CASTLRDRANYGYTF	TGTGCCAGCACCCTCCGGGACAGGGCTAACTATGGCTACACCTTC
.	TRBV27	TRBJ1-4	.	CASSLAGPPEKLFF	TGTGCCAGCAGTTTAGCGGGGCCTCCTGAAAAACTGTTTTTT
.	TRBV2	TRBJ1-5	.	CASSALGGGNQPQHF	TGTGCCAGCAGTGCATTGGGGGGCGGCAATCAGCCCCAGCATTTT
.	TRBV7-2	TRBJ1-2	.	CASRTGRKNGYTF	TGTGCCAGCAGAACGGGGCGGAAAAACGGCTACACCTTC
once	TRBV6-1	TRBJ1-1	.	CASSERRMWDTEAFF	TGTGCCAGCAGTGAACGCCGAATGTGGGACACTGAAGCTTTCTTT
.	TRBV2	TRBJ2-2	.	CASSLQGTNTGELFF	TGTGCCAGCAGTTTACAGGGAACTAACACCGGGGAGCTGTTTTTT
.	TRBV2	TRBJ1-5	.	CASSVAPNQPQHF	TGTGCCAGCAGTGTCGCCCCCAATCAGCCCCAGCATTTT
.	TRBV11-2	TRBJ1-2	.	CASSLRGYGYTF	TGTGCCAGCAGCTTAAGAGGCTATGGCTACACCTTC
.	TRBV11-2	TRBJ1-1	TRBD1	CASSLVTDRGAEAFF	TGTGCCAGCAGCTTAGTAACGGACAGGGGTGCTGAAGCTTTCTTT
.	TRBV6-5	TRBJ1-1	.	CASSRMNTEAFF	TGTGCCAGCAGTCGCATGAACACTGAAGCTTTCTTT
.	TRBV11-2	TRBJ2-7	.	CASSLDRQAEQYF	TGTGCCAGCAGCTTAGATCGGCAGGCCGAGCAGTACTTC
.	TRBV6-5	TRBJ1-5	.	CASSYLGGEPQHF	TGTGCCAGCAGTTACCTGGGAGGAGAGCCCCAGCATTTT
once	TRBV2	TRBJ1-2	.	CAGGREANYGYTF	TGTGCCGGAGGCAGGGAAGCTAACTATGGCTACACCTTC
.	TRBV18	TRBJ2-5	.	CASSPLTETQYF	TGTGCCAGCTCACCACTAACGGAGACCCAGTACTTC
.	TRBV7-9	TRBJ2-7	TRBD1	CASSMRTGAGEQYF	TGTGCCAGCAGCATGAGGACAGGGGCCGGGGAGCAGTACTTC
.	TRBV7-9	TRBJ2-7	.	CASSRTNYEQYF	TGTGCCAGCAGTCGGACTAACTACGAGCAGTACTTC
few	TRBV6-1	TRBJ1-6	.	CASSESSYNSPLHF	TGTGCCAGCAGTGAAAGCTCCTATAATTCACCCCTCCACTTT
few	TRBV5-1	TRBJ2-3	.	CASSLVAGADTQYF	TGCGCCAGCAGCTTGGTGGCAGGGGCAGATACGCAGTATTTT
.	TRBV2	TRBJ1-5	TRBD1	CASRGDRAIQPQHF	TGTGCCAGCAGGGGGGACAGGGCAATCCAGCCCCAGCATTTT
.	TRBV10-1	TRBJ2-2	.	CASSRNTGELFF	TGCGCCAGCAGTAGAAACACCGGGGAGCTGTTTTTT
.	TRBV27	TRBJ2-3	.	CASNRLATDTQYF	TGTGCCAGCAACCGCCTAGCCACAGATACGCAGTATTTT
few	TRBV5-4	TRBJ2-7	.	CASSFSGGIYEQYF	TGTGCCAGCAGCTTTTCAGGAGGCATCTACGAGCAGTACTTC
.	TRBV2	TRBJ1-5	.	CASRKANQPQHF	TGTGCCAGCAGGAAAGCGAATCAGCCCCAGCATTTT
.	TRBV7-9	TRBJ2-3	.	CASSRGQGGTDTQYF	TGTGCCAGCAGCCGGGGGCAGGGAGGTACAGATACGCAGTATTTT
once	TRBV27	TRBJ1-6	.	CASSSRTNYNSPLHF	TGTGCCAGCAGTTCTCGGACGAACTATAATTCACCCCTCCACTTT
.	TRBV15	TRBJ2-5	.	CATSPGIQETQYF	TGTGCCACCAGCCCGGGGATCCAAGAGACCCAGTACTTC
.	TRBV11-2	TRBJ1-4	.	CASRGGKDEKLFF	TGTGCTTCGCGAGGGGGGAAGGATGAAAAACTGTTTTTT
.	TRBV12-5	TRBJ2-7	TRBD1	CASGPEDRGQYEQYF	TGTGCTAGTGGTCCAGAGGACAGGGGGCAATACGAGCAGTACTTC
.	TRBV25-1	TRBJ1-4	TRBD1	CASSDLTGGNEKLFF	TGTGCCAGCAGTGACCTTACAGGGGGGAATGAAAAACTGTTTTTT
once	TRBV6-1	TRBJ1-4	TRBD1	CASNRGANEKLFF	TGTGCCAGCAACAGGGGCGCTAATGAAAAACTGTTTTTT
.	TRBV7-9	TRBJ2-5	TRBD2	CASSSGLAGGQETQYF	TGTGCCAGCAGCTCGGGACTAGCGGGAGGACAAGAGACCCAGTACTTC
.	TRBV6-1	TRBJ2-1	TRBD2	CASSPVQRGAYEQFF	TGTGCCAGCAGCCCCGTCCAGCGGGGGGCCTATGAGCAGTTCTTC
few	TRBV5-1	TRBJ2-4	.	CASSLGGAKNIQYF	TGCGCCAGCAGCTTGGGGGGAGCCAAAAACATTCAGTACTTC
.	TRBV2	TRBJ2-7	TRBD1	CASTFGTGGNYEQYF	TGTGCCAGCACCTTCGGGACAGGGGGGAACTACGAGCAGTACTTC
.	TRBV11-2	TRBJ1-4	.	CASSLQGIKLFF	TGTGCCAGCAGCTTACAGGGGATAAAACTGTTTTTT
.	TRBV10-3	TRBJ2-2	.	CAITPGADRPNTGELFF	TGTGCCATCACCCCCGGGGCGGATAGGCCGAACACCGGGGAGCTGTTTTTT